These 19 T cell receptor beta chains share one sample of origin, sequenced in a study of T cells after posttransplantation cyclophosphamide. A marrow graft followed busulfan-fludarabine conditioning, with cyclophosphamide on days +3 and +4. The repertoire was sequenced with immunoSEQ multiplex PCR; TCRdb's copy has only in-frame clones and lacks some. The sample records approximately 17,000 clones, about 90% being singletons. The material sequenced was CD4+ T cells sorted from blood, taken after allogeneic stem cell transplant with posttransplant cyclophosphamide. All receptors come from a male patient between 60 and 69 years old who received an allogeneic stem cell transplant from a related donor and was CMV-positive. Some T cells may possibly be graft donor cells.

V usage is TRBV7-9 and J usage is TRBJ1-5; 7 bases fit TRBD1. J lost 2 bases, V lost 4 bases, and 17 bases had no gene match. CDR3 length: 19 residues. CDR1 SEHNR and CDR2 FQNEAQ come from the germline V gene (reference sequence). CDR3 in DNA: TGTGCCAGCAGCTCTTGGCCGGGACAGCGGGTTGGCGGCAATCAGCCCCAGCATTTT. Translating gives CASSSWPGQRVGGNQPQHF.

V and J are TRBV5-6 and TRBJ2-3; D ambiguous. Germline CDR1 reads SGHDT; CDR2 reads YYEEEE. This CDR3 spans 15 amino acids. Trimming cost V 0 bases and J 0 bases, with 8 bases left between them. The DNA of the CDR3 is TGTGCCAGCAGCTTGGCCTACTTTAGCACAGATACGCAGTATTTT. Translation: CASSLAYFSTDTQYF.

The rearrangement joins TRBV28 to TRBJ1-5, with TRBD1 matching 7 bases. In germline, CDR1 is MDHEN, CDR2 SYDVKM. Trimming at V came to 6 bases and at J to 0 bases, leaving 11 bases not matched to a gene. The CDR3 length is 17 residues. CDR3 nucleotides: TGTGCCAGCAGGAGGACAGGCCCTCCTTATAGCAATCAGCCCCAGCATTTT. Protein sequence: CASRRTGPPYSNQPQHF.

The chain recombines TRBV6-6 with TRBJ2-7, with D tentatively TRBD2 (6 bases). CDR1 MNHNY and CDR2 SVGAGI come from the germline V gene (reference sequence). The CDR3 length is 14 residues. Trimming took 0 bases from V and 6 from J, leaving 12 bases between them. Written as DNA, the CDR3 is TGTGCCAGCAGTTACTCGATCGGAGGGGCCGAGCAGTACTTC. Protein sequence: CASSYSIGGAEQYF.

The chain recombines TRBV7-2 with TRBJ2-5, with 9 bases identical to TRBD2. The DNA end is a closer match to TRBJ2-7, so the J assignment may be wrong. CDR1 is SGHTA, CDR2 FQGNSA, per germline. The CDR3 covers 15 residues. CDR3 coding DNA: TGTGCCAGCAGCTTAGGCGCTAGCGGGACCTACGAGCAGTACTTC. Amino acids: CASSLGASGTYEQYF.

This chain connects TRBV9 to TRBJ1-2; tentative D call: TRBD1 (5 bases). CDR1 and CDR2 (germline): SGDLS, YYNGEE. The CDR3 extends over 16 amino acids. The V end was cut by 0 bases, the J end by 1 base, with 13 bases between. The CDR3 DNA follows: TGTGCCAGCAGCGTAGATTCACAGGTTATTAACTATGGCTACACCTTC. It yields the protein CASSVDSQVINYGYTF. The full variable domain, in which reference TRBV9 and TRBJ1-2 provide the parts outside the CDR3, is DSGVTQTPKHLITATGQRVTLRCSPRSGDLSVYWYQQSLDQGLQFLIQYYNGEERAKGNILERFSAQQFPDLHSELNLSSLELGDSALYFCASSVDSQVINYGYTFGSGTRLTVV.

The chain recombines TRBV28 with TRBJ2-1; 10 bases align to TRBD1. CDR1 is MDHEN, CDR2 SYDVKM, per germline. After removal of 6 bases from V and 7 bases from J, the junction contained 6 bases not matched to a gene. The CDR3 covers 14 residues. The DNA of the CDR3 is TGTGCCAGCAGGGCCGGGACAGGGGAAAATGAGCAGTTCTTC. The encoded protein is CASRAGTGENEQFF.

This clone has just one count. J is TRBJ2-7 and V is TRBV19, with 10 bases identical to TRBD1. V gave up 6 bases and J gave up 4 bases; unmatched junction bases: 9. This CDR3 is built from 15 residues. Germline V gene sequence: CDR1 LNHDA, CDR2 SQIVND (reference sequence). As DNA, the CDR3 is TGTGCCAGTAGCCGTCCGGGACAGGGGCGATACGAGCAGTACTTC. Amino acid sequence: CASSRPGQGRYEQYF.

The chain recombines TRBV7-3 with TRBJ1-2, with TRBD1 identical over 9 bases. The germline V gene has CDR1 SGHTA and CDR2 FQGTGA. The junction had 2 bases not matched to a gene; V was cut back by 5 bases and J by 1 base. This CDR3 contains 14 residues. DNA of the CDR3: TGTGCCAGCAGCACGACAGGGGGTAACTATGGCTACACCTTC. Protein product: CASSTTGGNYGYTF.

The chain joins TRBV30 to TRBJ2-3, with 10 bases matching TRBD2. The CDR3 runs to 14 residues. CDR1 is GTSNPN and CDR2 is SVGIG in the germline V gene (reference sequence). Germline trimming cut 3 bases from V and 10 bases from J; bases unmatched to any gene: 10. CDR3 amino acids: CAWSSSGGLVAQYF. The CDR3 DNA reads TGTGCCTGGAGCTCTAGCGGGGGCCTCGTTGCGCAGTATTTT. The full variable domain, in which reference TRBV30 and TRBJ2-3 provide the parts outside the CDR3, is SQTIHQWPATLVQPVGSPLSLECTVEGTSNPNLYWYRQAAGRGLQLLFYSVGIGQISSEVPQNLSASRPQDRQFILSSKKLLLSDSGFYLCAWSSSGGLVAQYFGPGTRLTVL.

The genes are TRBV10-2 and TRBJ2-2, with 7 positions matching TRBD1. This CDR3 has 13 residues. Germline assignment: CDR1 WSHSY and CDR2 SAAADI. V dropped 6 bases and J dropped 6; count of bases not matched to a gene: 4. The CDR3 nucleotides read TGCGCCAGCAGAGAACAGGGGTCCGGGGAGCTGTTTTTT. It specifies CASREQGSGELFF.

V is TRBV7-9 and J is TRBJ1-2, with 7 positions matching TRBD1. CDR1 is SEHNR, CDR2 FQNEAQ, per germline (reference sequence). This CDR3 region has 16 residues. V lost 1 base to trimming and J lost 2 bases; unmatched junction nucleotides: 7. DNA of the CDR3: TGTGCCAGCAGCTTAGTTAGTAGGGACAGCAACTATGGCTACACCTTC. Amino acid sequence: CASSLVSRDSNYGYTF.

The chain recombines TRBV5-8 with TRBJ1-2; 12 bases line up with TRBD1. Germline V gene sequence: CDR1 SGHTS, CDR2 YDEGEE. There are 13 residues in the CDR3. The trim removed 6 bases at V and 8 bases at J, leaving 5 bases unmatched. The CDR3 here is CASTGTGGDGYTF. The CDR3 nucleotides are TGTGCCAGCACAGGGACAGGGGGCGACGGCTACACCTTC. Drawing the rest from reference TRBV5-8 and TRBJ1-2, the complete variable domain is EAGVTQSPTHLIKTRGQQATLRCSPISGHTSVYWYQQALGLGLQFLLWYDEGEERNRGNFPPRFSGRQFPNYSSELNVNALELEDSALYLCASTGTGGDGYTFGSGTRLTVV.

The chain is built from TRBV7-9 and TRBJ1-2, with no clear D. Trimming pared 7 bases from V and 8 bases from J, leaving 23 bases between. This CDR3 region has 15 residues. Looked up from germline, CDR1 is SEHNR and CDR2 is FQNEAQ (reference sequence). As DNA, the CDR3 is TGTGCCAGCATCCCTCTGGCGGGGATCAGTTCAGGCTACACCTTC. Its protein is CASIPLAGISSGYTF.

This chain uses TRBV9 with TRBJ1-3; possibly TRBD1 for D (6 bases). This CDR3 is 14 amino acids long. Germline CDR1 SGDLS, CDR2 YYNGEE. Trimming shortened V by 3 bases and J by 0 bases, and 7 bases separated the two germline ends. The CDR3 nucleotides read TGTGCCAGCAGCGCGGACAGCTCTGGAAACACCATATATTTT. This gives the protein CASSADSSGNTIYF.

The rearrangement links TRBV9 to TRBJ1-2; TRBD1 is a possible D gene (5 bases). The V end was cut by 5 bases, the J end by 3 bases, with 17 bases between. CDR1 is SGDLS, CDR2 YYNGEE, per germline. CDR3 length: 15 amino acids. This CDR3 reads CASSLDAEGDYGYTF. The CDR3 coding sequence is TGTGCCAGCAGTTTAGACGCCGAAGGGGACTATGGCTACACCTTC. Supplemented by reference TRBV9 and TRBJ1-2, the full variable domain reads DSGVTQTPKHLITATGQRVTLRCSPRSGDLSVYWYQQSLDQGLQFLIQYYNGEERAKGNILERFSAQQFPDLHSELNLSSLELGDSALYFCASSLDAEGDYGYTFGSGTRLTVV.

The chain joins TRBV18 to TRBJ2-7; D might be TRBD2 (5 bases). Between the trimmed V and J ends, which lost 0 bases and 6 bases, there was a span of 9 bases. The length of the CDR3 is 13 residues. CDR1 KGHSH and CDR2 LQKENI come from the germline V gene. The CDR3: CASSPPGDGEQYF. The DNA for the CDR3 is TGTGCCAGCTCACCACCCGGGGATGGCGAGCAGTACTTC.

This clone was seen only once. The rearrangement links TRBV9 to TRBJ1-6; D is uncertain. CDR1 is SGDLS, CDR2 YYNGEE, per germline. The CDR3 has 14 residues. V was clipped by 0 bases and J by 6 bases, with 7 bases between them. The CDR3 DNA is TGTGCCAGCAGCGTAGAACAGATTAATTCACCCCTCCACTTT. This gives the protein CASSVEQINSPLHF. Using reference TRBV9 and TRBJ1-6 for the parts outside the CDR3, the full variable domain is DSGVTQTPKHLITATGQRVTLRCSPRSGDLSVYWYQQSLDQGLQFLIQYYNGEERAKGNILERFSAQQFPDLHSELNLSSLELGDSALYFCASSVEQINSPLHFGNGTRLTVT.

This chain joins TRBV11-2 and TRBJ2-7, with 7 positions matching TRBD1. Germline V gene data show CDR1 as SGHAT and CDR2 as FQNNGV. V lost 5 bases and J lost 0; bases outside the gene matches: 10. The CDR3 sequence is 16 residues long. The CDR3 region is CASSPRTGFSSYEQYF. CDR3 nucleotides: TGTGCCAGCAGCCCACGGACAGGTTTTAGCTCCTACGAGCAGTACTTC.